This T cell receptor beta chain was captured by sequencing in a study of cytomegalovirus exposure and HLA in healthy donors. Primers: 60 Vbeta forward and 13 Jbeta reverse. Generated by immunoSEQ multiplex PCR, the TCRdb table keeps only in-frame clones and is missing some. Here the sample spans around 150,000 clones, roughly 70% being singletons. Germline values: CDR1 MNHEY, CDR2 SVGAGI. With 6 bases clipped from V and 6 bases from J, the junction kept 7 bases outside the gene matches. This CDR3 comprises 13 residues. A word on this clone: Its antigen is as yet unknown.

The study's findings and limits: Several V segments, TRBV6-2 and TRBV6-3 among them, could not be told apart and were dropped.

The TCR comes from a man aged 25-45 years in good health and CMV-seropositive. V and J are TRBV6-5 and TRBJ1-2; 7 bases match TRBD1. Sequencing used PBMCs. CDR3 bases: TGTGCCAGCAGCTTAGGGGGCGGCGATGGCTACACCTTC. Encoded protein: CASSLGGGDGYTF.